This T cell receptor (beta chain) was identified during a study of blood T cell repertoires in COVID-19. Study in general: Collection of acute and convalescent COVID-19 samples took place in the United States, Italy and Spain.

This clone has only one observation. V gave up 5 bases and J gave up 3 bases; unmatched junction bases: 13. The CDR3 totals 19 residues. Germline V gene sequence: CDR1 LNHDA, CDR2 SQIVND (reference sequence). Original methodology: For nucleated cells, counts were estimated from reference gene primer amplification. Produced via immunoSEQ multiplex PCR; TCRdb's table is partial and in-frame only. The V and J calls and clone size are taken from that table; D and trimming were inferred from the DNA. The sample lists approximately 340,000 clones; about 89% were seen once. The sequenced sample was PBMCs or T cells enriched from blood (not recorded which). This clonotype originated in a woman in her thirties or forties who had been exposed to COVID-19. The chain combines TRBV19 with TRBJ2-1, with 13 nucleotides matching TRBD2. CDR3 nucleotide sequence: TGTGCCAGTAGTCGCACCGGGACTAGCGGGGTTCTCCGCTACAATGAGCAGTTCTTC. This gives the protein CASSRTGTSGVLRYNEQFF. Full variable domain (missing parts from reference TRBV19 and TRBJ2-1): DGGITQSPKYLFRKEGQNVTLSCEQNLNHDAMYWYRQDPGQGLRLIYYSQIVNDFQKGDIAEGYSVSREKKESFPLTVTSAQKNPTAFYLCASSRTGTSGVLRYNEQFFGPGTRLTVL.